Listed below are T cell receptor beta chains from one sample, sequenced in a study of metastatic and nonmetastatic thyroid tumors. TCRdb reprocessed the PCR reads via MiXCR. The data hold about 17,000 clones, with approximately 27% observed a single time. Sequencing was carried out using tumor tissue. The source is a female donor with papillary thyroid cancer or a benign thyroid nodule (not recorded which). Some clones in this sample may be carry-over from other donors' samples. CDR3s include the opening cysteine and the closing phenylalanine or tryptophan. D genes are given only for firm matches. Clone size is given for some rows only: seen once, a few or many times, or a class if the clone is expanded.

NA | TRBJ1-1 | TRBV5-1 | NA | CASSLRTVNTGSFF | TGCGCCAGCAGCTTGCGGACGGTTAACACTGGATCTTTCTTT
NA | TRBJ1-6 | TRBV20-1 | NA | CSAFRHGWYSPLHF | TGCAGTGCCTTTCGACATGGATGGTACTCACCCCTCCACTTT
TRBD1 | TRBJ1-6 | TRBV6-1 | few | CASNPRGSSYNSPLHF | TGTGCCAGCAACCCCAGGGGGAGCTCCTATAATTCACCCCTCCACTTT
TRBD2 | TRBJ2-1 | TRBV11-1 | NA | CASSLTLRLAGVEQFF | TGTGCCAGCAGCTTAACCCTTCGACTAGCTGGGGTCGAGCAGTTCTTC
NA | TRBJ2-1 | TRBV7-3 | NA | CASSLRQGVNNEQFF | TGTGCCAGCAGCTTACGTCAGGGCGTGAACAATGAGCAGTTCTTC
NA | TRBJ1-2 | TRBV7-9 | many | CASSLAAGANYGYTF | TGTGCCAGCAGCCTAGCGGCAGGGGCTAACTATGGCTACACCTTC
TRBD2 | TRBJ2-1 | TRBV4-1 | many | CASSHVSGSPYNEQFF | TGCGCCAGCAGCCATGTCAGCGGGAGCCCCTACAATGAGCAGTTCTTC
NA | TRBJ2-6 | TRBV7-2 | once | CASSLVVSGANVLTF | TGTGCCAGCAGCTTAGTAGTCTCTGGGGCCAACGTCCTGACTTTC
TRBD2 | TRBJ2-5 | TRBV6-2/TRBV6-3 | few | CASSYEGRDWTKETQYF | TGTGCCAGCAGTTACGAAGGGAGGGACTGGACCAAAGAGACCCAGTACTTC
TRBD1 | TRBJ2-7 | TRBV20-1 | NA | CSAARQGEPFEQYF | TGCAGTGCTGCGCGACAGGGGGAGCCTTTTGAGCAGTACTTC
NA | TRBJ1-2 | TRBV20-1 | NA | CSARFPVGSNYGYTF | TGCAGTGCTAGATTCCCGGTGGGGTCTAACTATGGCTACACCTTC
NA | TRBJ1-5 | TRBV2 | many | CASREQGKSNQPQHF | TGTGCCAGCAGAGAACAGGGTAAGAGCAATCAGCCCCAGCATTTT